This TCR beta chain was observed in a study of CD4 T cells in relation to SARS-CoV-2 and coronaviruses. Study overall: After roughly 11 days of antigen culture, PBMC TCR beta CDR3s were sequenced. Study observations and caveats: In around 67% of donors, memory CD4+ clonotypes crossrecognized SARS-CoV-2 and at least one common cold coronavirus spike.

With 5 bases clipped from V and 2 bases from J, the junction kept 15 bases outside the gene matches. CDR1 is SGHTA and CDR2 is FQGTGA in the germline V gene. This CDR3 has 17 amino acids. CD4+ T cells from unexposed donors were obtained before the COVID-19 pandemic (2011-2018). The cells were cultured for approximately ten days before CD4+ T cells were isolated. Cells permitting, SARS-CoV-2 S/N and four cold-coronavirus spikes were tested on unexposed-donor CD4+ T cells. Notes on this clone: What it binds is not known.

The table came from immunoSEQ multiplex PCR; TCRdb's copy has only in-frame clones and leaves some out. The data contain more than 20,000 clones, more than 60% of them singletons. The chain couples TRBV7-3 to TRBJ2-7, with TRBD2 matching 7 bases. The sample comprised CD4+ T cells from PBMCs, cultured in vitro. The sequence was collected from a human donor in good health. The CDR3 sequence: CASSPHGSGGRPYEQYF. CDR3 nucleotide sequence: TGTGCCAGCAGCCCCCACGGTTCGGGAGGCCGCCCCTACGAGCAGTACTTC. Filled out from reference TRBV7-3 and TRBJ2-7, the complete variable domain reads GAGVSQTPSNKVTEKGKYVELRCDPISGHTALYWYRQSLGQGPEFLIYFQGTGAADDSGLPNDRFFAVRPEGSVSTLKIQRTERGDSAVYLCASSPHGSGGRPYEQYFGPGTRLTVT.